This entry describes one TCR beta chain. The sample comes from a study of control samples from healthy donors and cancer patients. Produced via immunoSEQ multiplex PCR; TCRdb's table is partial and in-frame only. The sample lists some 67,000 clones, 89% seen once, with around 19% in the top ten. The V gene's germline CDR1 is MNHNS and CDR2 SASEGT. The CDR3 has 16 amino acids. V was pared by 2 bases and J by 2 bases, with 12 bases between. Sequenced material: PBMCs. The receptor was derived from a man between 60 and 75 years old with lung cancer. The J gene is TRBJ2-2, the V gene TRBV6-1; D gene ambiguous. This CDR3 is CASSEQGSFNTGELFF. The CDR3 bases are TGTGCCAGCAGTGAACAAGGATCCTTTAACACCGGGGAGCTGTTTTTT.